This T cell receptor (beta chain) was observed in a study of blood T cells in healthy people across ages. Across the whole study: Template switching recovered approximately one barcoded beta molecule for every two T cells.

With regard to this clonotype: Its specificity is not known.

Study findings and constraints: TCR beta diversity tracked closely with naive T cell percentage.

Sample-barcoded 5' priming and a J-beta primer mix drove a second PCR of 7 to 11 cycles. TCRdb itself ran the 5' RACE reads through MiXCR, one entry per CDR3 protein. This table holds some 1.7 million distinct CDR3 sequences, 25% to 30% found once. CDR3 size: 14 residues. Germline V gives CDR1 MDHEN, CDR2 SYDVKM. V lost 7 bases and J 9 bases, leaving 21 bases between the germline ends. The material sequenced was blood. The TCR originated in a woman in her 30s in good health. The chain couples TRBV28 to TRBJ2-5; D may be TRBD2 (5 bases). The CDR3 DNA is TGTGCCAGCAATAGCTTGTCGGGATCTAGGCCCCAGTACTTC. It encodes CASNSLSGSRPQYF. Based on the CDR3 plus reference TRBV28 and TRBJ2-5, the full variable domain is DVKVTQSSRYLVKRTGEKVFLECVQDMDHENMFWYRQDPGLGLRLIYFSYDVKMKEKGDIPEGYSVSREKKERFSLILESASTNQTSMYLCASNSLSGSRPQYFGPGTRLLVL.